The sequence of this T cell receptor (beta chain) was determined in a study of identical twins listed by TCRdb under 2016. Notes on the research overall: TCR alpha and beta repertoires from monozygotic twins, unrelated adults of various ages and cord blood were deep-sequenced to test whether fetal clonotypes persist. To rule out contamination, the twin experiments were replicated at different times with different library preparation protocols. Study-wide findings and limitations: Because the same donors could not be followed over many years, the conclusions relied on cross-sectional statistical analysis. Abundant cord blood beta clonotypes carried fewer insertions; young adult naive repertoires showed a weaker similar trend, while memory repertoires showed none. Out-of-frame TCR alpha sharing in monozygotic twins was systematically underestimated by recombination models, whereas sharing between unrelated individuals was in agreement with the recombination models. Invariant T cells such as MAIT and iNKT could partly confound zero-insertion analyses, although diverse VJ usage argued against such confounding for most clonotypes. Compared with coincidental sharing between unrelated individuals, an excess of low generation-probability sequences was observed among out-of-frame TCR alpha sequences shared between twins. The excess sharing between twins in beta out-of-frame sequences was weaker because fewer shared sequences reduced the signal-to-noise ratio.

Every donor was a healthy Caucasian. Three pairs of female monozygotic twins, all aged about 18 to 30 years, made up the twin cohort. Peripheral blood mononuclear cells were used as the source from which RNA for TCR libraries was isolated. This clonotype was counted between two and nine times. Its antigen target is currently unknown. Per-nucleotide qualities are absent, and no much larger clonotype sits a single base away. The germline V gene sets CDR1 to SNHLY and CDR2 to FYNNEI. From its cysteine to its phenylalanine, the CDR3 spans 14 amino acids. Kept here is only the CDR3 DNA, which spans 42 bases and is read in frame from base 1. V and J are truncated by 6 bases and 5 bases respectively, leaving an intervening sequence of 13 bases. Receptor libraries were prepared by 5' RACE. The instrument was an Illumina HiSeq 2000. Template switching added a universal primer binding site, and the final cDNA carried a unique molecular identifier that allowed TCR cDNA molecules to be counted accurately. First-strand cDNA for TCR alpha and beta chains was synthesized from specific primers in the conserved constant-segment region. Each cDNA library was double barcoded, with a SMART-Mk sample barcode plus Illumina barcodes, to control for contamination. TruSeq adapter sequences and Illumina sample barcodes were added in two successive PCR steps. The Illumina HiSeq platform was used with custom primers to sequence TCR alpha and beta cDNA libraries. The study's own analysis went as follows. MiGEC processed the raw reads to extract unique molecular identifiers, while MiXCR was used to determine the CDR3 positions. Recombination models were inferred per individual with the repgenHMM and IGoR tools using an EM algorithm. Shared clonotype analysis was performed with the tcR package in R, normalizing sharing by the product of cloneset sizes. Out-of-frame nonproductive sequences were analyzed to study raw recombination free of thymic and clonal selection effects. TCRdb handled the public reads itself, with Q25 trimming in fastp and clone calling in MiXCR, and kept productive beta chains. When rows share a CDR3 protein, they turn into one entry using the most common DNA and genes. These V and J calls are TCRdb output, not the study's own analysis. The sample table holds 550,000 to 700,000 distinct CDR3 sequences, of which more than 9% were seen once. The ten largest clonotypes hold roughly 3% of the sample.

The same data also contributed to another study, on yellow fever vaccine responses in identical twins. Reported in the second study: According to the authors, the vaccine-induced T cell response in identical twins seemed to be partly convergent and partly specific to each individual. Focusing on identical twins, the study followed the T cell clones that responded to the vaccine, and did so with precision.

Sequencing was performed on PBMCs. The origin of this receptor is a woman under 30 in good health. The chain joins TRBV2 to TRBJ1-4; TRBD1 is possibly the D segment (5 matching bases). In nucleotide form, the sequence is TGTGCCAGCAGGTACAGGAGGGAGAATGAAAAACTGTTTTTT. Its protein reads: CASRYRRENEKLFF.